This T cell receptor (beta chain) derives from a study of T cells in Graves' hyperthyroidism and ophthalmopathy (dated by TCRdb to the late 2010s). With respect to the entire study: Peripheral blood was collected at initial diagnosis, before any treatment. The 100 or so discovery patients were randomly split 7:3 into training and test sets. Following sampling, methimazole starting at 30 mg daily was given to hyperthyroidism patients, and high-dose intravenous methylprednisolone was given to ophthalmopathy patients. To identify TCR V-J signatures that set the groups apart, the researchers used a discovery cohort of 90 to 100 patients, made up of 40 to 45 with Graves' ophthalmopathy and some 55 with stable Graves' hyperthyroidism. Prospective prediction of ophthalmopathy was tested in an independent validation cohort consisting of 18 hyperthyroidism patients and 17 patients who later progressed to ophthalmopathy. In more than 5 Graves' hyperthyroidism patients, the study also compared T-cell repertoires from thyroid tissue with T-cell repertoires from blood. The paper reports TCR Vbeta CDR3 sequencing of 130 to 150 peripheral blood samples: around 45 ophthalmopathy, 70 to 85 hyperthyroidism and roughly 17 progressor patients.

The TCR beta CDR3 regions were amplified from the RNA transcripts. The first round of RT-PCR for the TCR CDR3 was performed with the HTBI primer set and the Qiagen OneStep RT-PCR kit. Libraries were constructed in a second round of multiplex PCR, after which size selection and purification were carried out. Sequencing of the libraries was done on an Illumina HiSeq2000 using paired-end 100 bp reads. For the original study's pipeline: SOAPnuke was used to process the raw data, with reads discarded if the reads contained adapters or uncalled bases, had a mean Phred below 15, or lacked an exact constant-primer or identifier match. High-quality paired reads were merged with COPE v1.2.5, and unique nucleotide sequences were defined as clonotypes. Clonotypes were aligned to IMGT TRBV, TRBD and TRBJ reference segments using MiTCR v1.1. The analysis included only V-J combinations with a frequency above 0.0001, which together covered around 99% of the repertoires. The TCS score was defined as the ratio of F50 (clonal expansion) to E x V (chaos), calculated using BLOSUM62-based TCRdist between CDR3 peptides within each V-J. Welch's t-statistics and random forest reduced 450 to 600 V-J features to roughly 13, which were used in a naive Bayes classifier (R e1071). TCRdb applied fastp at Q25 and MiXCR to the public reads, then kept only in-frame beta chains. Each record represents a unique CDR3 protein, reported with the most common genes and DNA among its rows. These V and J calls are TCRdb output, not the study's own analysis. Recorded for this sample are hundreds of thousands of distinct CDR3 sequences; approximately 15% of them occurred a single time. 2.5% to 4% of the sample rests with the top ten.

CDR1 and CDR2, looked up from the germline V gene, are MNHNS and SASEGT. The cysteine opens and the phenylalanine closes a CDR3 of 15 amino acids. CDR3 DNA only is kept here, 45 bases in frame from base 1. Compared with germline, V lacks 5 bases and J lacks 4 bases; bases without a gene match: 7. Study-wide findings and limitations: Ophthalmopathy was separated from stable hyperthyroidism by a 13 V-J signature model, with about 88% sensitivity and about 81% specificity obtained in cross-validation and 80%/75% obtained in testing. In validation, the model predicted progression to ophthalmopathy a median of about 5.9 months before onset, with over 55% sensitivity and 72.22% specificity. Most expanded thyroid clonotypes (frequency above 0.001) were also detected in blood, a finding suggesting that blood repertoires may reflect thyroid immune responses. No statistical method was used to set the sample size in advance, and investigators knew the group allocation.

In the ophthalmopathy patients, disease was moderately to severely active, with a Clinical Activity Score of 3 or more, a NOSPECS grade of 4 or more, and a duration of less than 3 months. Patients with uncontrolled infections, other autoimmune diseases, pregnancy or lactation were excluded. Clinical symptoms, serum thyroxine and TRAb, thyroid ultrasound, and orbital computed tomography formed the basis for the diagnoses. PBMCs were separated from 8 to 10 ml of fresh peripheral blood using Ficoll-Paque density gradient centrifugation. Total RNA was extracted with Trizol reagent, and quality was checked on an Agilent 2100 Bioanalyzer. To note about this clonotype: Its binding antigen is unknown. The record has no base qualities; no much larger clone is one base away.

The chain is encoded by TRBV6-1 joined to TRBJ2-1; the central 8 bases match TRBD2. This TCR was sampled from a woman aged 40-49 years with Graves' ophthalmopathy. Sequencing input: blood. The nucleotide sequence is TGTGCCAGCAGTACGGCGGGAGGTACTTACAATGAGCAGTTCTTC. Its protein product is CASSTAGGTYNEQFF.